The sequence of this T cell receptor (beta chain) was determined in a study of Graves' ophthalmopathy and Graves' hyperthyroidism. The TCR beta CDR3 regions underwent amplification from RNA transcripts. First-round RT-PCR employed HTBI primers, with a second-round multiplex PCR after it. TCRdb re-called the multiplex PCR reads with MiXCR, one entry per CDR3 protein. The sample lists about 620,000 distinct CDR3 sequences; around a fifth were seen once. This clonotype was counted many times. At one end, the junction sequence differs from germline, possibly due to a read error. This CDR3 is built from 15 residues. The germline V gene has CDR1 MNHEY and CDR2 SVGAGI.

The chain is built from TRBV6-5 and TRBJ2-7, with TRBD2 matching 9 bases. The sample consisted of peripheral blood. The origin of this receptor is a woman under 30 with stable Graves' hyperthyroidism. Some clones in this sample may be carry-over from other donors' samples. CDR3 DNA: TGTGCCAGCAGTTACGAGAGACTAGCGGACTACGGGCAGTACTTC. This translates into CASSYERLADYGQYF.